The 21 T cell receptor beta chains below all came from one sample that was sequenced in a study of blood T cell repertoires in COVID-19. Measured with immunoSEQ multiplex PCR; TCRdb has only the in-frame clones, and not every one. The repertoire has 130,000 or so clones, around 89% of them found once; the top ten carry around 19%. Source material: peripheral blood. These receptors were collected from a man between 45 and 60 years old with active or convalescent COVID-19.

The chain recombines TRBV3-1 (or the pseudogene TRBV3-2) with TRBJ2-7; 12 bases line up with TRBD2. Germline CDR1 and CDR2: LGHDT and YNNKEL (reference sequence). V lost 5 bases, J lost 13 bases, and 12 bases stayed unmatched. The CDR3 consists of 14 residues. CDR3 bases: TGTGCCAGCAGCGCCGACAGACTAGCGGGAGAAACCTACTTC. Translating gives CASSADRLAGETYF.

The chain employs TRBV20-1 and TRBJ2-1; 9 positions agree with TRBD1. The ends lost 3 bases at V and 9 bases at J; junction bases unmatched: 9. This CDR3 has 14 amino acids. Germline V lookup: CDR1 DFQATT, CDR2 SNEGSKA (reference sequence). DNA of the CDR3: TGCAGTGCTAGTCGAGACAGGGGGGTCAGTGAGCAGTTCTTC. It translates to CSASRDRGVSEQFF.

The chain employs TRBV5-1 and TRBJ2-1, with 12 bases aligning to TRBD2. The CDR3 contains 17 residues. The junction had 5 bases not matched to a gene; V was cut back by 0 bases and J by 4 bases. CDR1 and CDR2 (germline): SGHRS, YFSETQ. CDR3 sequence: CASSLVLAGGLYNEQFF. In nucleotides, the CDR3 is TGCGCCAGCAGCTTGGTCCTAGCGGGGGGGCTTTACAATGAGCAGTTCTTC. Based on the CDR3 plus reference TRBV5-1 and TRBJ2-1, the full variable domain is KAGVTQTPRYLIKTRGQQVTLSCSPISGHRSVSWYQQTPGQGLQFLFEYFSETQRNKGNFPGRFSGRQFSNSRSEMNVSTLELGDSALYLCASSLVLAGGLYNEQFFGPGTRLTVL.

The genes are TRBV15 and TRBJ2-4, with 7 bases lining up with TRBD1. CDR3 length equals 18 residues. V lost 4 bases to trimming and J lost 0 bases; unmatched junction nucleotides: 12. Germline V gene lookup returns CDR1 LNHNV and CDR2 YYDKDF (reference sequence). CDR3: CATSKRDSVQPAKNIQYF. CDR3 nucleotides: TGTGCCACCAGCAAGAGGGACAGCGTTCAACCAGCCAAAAACATTCAGTACTTC.

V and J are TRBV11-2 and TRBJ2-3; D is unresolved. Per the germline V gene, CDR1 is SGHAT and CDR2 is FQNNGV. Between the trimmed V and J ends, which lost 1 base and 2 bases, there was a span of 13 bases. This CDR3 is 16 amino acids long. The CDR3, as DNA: TGTGCCAGCAGCTTAGGCGCCAGGCCATCCACAGATACGCAGTATTTT. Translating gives CASSLGARPSTDTQYF.

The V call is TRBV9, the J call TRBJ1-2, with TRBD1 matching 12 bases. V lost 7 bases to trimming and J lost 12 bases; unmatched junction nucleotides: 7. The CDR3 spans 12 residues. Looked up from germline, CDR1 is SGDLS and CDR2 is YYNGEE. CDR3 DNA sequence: TGTGCCAGCTCGGGACAGGGGGCCCGTCACACCTTC. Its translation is CASSGQGARHTF.

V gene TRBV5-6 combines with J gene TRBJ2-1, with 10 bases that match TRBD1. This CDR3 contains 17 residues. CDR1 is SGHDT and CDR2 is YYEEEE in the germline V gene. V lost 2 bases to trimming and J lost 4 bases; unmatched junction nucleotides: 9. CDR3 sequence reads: CASSFTTGQGSYNEQFF. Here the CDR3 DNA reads TGTGCCAGCAGCTTTACAACGGGACAGGGGTCGTACAATGAGCAGTTCTTC.

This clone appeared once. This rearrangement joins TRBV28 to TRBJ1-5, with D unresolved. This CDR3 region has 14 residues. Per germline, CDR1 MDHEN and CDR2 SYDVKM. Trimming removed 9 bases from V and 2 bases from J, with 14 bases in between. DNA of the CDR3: TGTGCCAGTACCGGGAGTCAGCGCAATCAGCCCCAGCATTTT. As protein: CASTGSQRNQPQHF.

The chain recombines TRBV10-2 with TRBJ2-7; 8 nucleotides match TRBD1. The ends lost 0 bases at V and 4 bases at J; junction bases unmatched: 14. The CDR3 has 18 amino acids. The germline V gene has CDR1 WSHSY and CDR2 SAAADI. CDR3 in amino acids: CASSESGGRGPFGYEQYF. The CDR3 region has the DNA TGCGCCAGCAGTGAGTCCGGAGGCAGGGGGCCTTTCGGTTACGAGCAGTACTTC.

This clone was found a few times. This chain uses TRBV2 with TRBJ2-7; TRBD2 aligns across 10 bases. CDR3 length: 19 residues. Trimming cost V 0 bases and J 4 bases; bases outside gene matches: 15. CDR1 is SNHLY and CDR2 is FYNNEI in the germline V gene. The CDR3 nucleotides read TGTGCCAGCAGTGAAGCTCTTGACGAGTTAGCGGGAGGTTGGTACGAGCAGTACTTC. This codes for CASSEALDELAGGWYEQYF.

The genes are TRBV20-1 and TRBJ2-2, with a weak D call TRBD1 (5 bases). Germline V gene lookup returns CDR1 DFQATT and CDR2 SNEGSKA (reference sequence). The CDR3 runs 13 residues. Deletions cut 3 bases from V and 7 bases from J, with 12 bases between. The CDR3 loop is CSASQGVGGELFF. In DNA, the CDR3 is TGCAGTGCTAGTCAAGGGGTAGGCGGGGAGCTGTTTTTT.

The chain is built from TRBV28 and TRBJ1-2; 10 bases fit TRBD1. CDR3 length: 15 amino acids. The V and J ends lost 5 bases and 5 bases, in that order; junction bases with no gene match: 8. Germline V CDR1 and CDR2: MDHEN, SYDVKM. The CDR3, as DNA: TGTGCCAGCAGTAGGGACAGGGGTATAGGGTATGGCTACACCTTC. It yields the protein CASSRDRGIGYGYTF.

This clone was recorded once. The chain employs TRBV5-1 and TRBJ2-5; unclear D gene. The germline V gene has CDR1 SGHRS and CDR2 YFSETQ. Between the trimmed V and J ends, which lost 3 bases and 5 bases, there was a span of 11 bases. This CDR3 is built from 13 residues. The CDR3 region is CASSSRVSETQYF. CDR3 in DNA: TGCGCCAGCAGCTCACGAGTTTCGGAGACCCAGTACTTC.

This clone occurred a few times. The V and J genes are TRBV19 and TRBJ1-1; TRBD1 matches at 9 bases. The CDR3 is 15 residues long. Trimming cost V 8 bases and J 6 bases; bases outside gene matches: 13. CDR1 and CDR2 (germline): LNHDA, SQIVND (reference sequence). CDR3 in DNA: TGTGCCAGTGGACCCGGGACAGGGAGGCTTCCTGAAGCTTTCTTT. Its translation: CASGPGTGRLPEAFF.

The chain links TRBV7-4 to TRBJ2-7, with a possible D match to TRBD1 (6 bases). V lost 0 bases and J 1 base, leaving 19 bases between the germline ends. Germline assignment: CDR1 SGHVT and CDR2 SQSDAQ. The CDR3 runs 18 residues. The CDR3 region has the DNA TGTGCCAGCAGCTTAGCCGAACCCCGGGACACCCGGTCCTACGAGCAGTACTTC. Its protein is CASSLAEPRDTRSYEQYF.

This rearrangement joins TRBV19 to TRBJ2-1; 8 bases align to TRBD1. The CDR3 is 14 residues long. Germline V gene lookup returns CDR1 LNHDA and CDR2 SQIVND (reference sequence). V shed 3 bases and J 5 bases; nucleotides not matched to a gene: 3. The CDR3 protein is CASSIQGADNEQFF. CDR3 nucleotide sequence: TGTGCCAGTAGTATTCAGGGGGCCGACAATGAGCAGTTCTTC.

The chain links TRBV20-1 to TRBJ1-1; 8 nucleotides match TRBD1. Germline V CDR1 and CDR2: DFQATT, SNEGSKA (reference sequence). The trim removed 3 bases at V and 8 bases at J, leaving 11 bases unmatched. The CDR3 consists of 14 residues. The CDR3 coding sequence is TGCAGTGCTAGTACAGGGGGAAGTGGTCTAGAAGCTTTCTTT. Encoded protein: CSASTGGSGLEAFF.

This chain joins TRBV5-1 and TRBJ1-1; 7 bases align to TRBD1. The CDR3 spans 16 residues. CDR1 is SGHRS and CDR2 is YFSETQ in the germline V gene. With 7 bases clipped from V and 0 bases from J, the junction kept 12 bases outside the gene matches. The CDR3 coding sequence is TGCGCCAGCGCGACCGCAGGGGGTCCCATGAACACTGAAGCTTTCTTT. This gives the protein CASATAGGPMNTEAFF.

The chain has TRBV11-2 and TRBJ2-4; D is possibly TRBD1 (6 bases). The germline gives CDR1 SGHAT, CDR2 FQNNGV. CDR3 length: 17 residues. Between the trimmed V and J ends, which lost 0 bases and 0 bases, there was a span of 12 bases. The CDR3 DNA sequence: TGTGCCAGCAGCTTAGAAGGACAGAGATTAGCCAAAAACATTCAGTACTTC. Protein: CASSLEGQRLAKNIQYF.

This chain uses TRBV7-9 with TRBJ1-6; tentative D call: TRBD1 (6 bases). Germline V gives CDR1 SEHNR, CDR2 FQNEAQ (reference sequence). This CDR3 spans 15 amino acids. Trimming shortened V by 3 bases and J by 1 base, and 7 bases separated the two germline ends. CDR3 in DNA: TGTGCCAGCAGCTTCCAGGGGTCCTATAATTCACCCCTCCACTTT. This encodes CASSFQGSYNSPLHF.

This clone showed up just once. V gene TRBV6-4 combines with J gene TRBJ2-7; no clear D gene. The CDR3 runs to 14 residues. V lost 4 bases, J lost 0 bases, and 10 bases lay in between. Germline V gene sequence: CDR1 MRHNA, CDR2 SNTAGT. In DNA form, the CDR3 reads TGTGCCAGCAGTGTGGAGACTGGCTCCTACGAGCAGTACTTC. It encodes CASSVETGSYEQYF.